The present entry profiles one TCR beta chain with its context. Its matching antigen is unknown. The source of the sample is a study of blood T cells in healthy people across ages. Across the whole study: About one barcoded beta molecule per two T cells was the capture yield of template switching.

Together with a sample-barcoded 5' primer, a J-beta primer mix was included in a second PCR lasting about 7 to 11 cycles. TCRdb re-called the 5' RACE reads through MiXCR, storing one row per CDR3 protein. Among roughly 1.9 million distinct CDR3 sequences, about 39% were seen once, and the ten largest hold under 30%. Study-level results: Long-lived donors had more naive CD4+ cells and higher diversity than aged donors. A roughly linear fall in TCR beta diversity per million T cells was seen with increasing age. Bulk PBMC profiling left naive and antigen-experienced comparisons inconclusive.

V lost 2 bases and J 5 bases, leaving 16 bases between the germline ends. Germline assignment: CDR1 SGHRS and CDR2 YFSETQ. The CDR3 loop spans 15 amino acids. This TCR was recovered from a human donor in good health. The sequenced sample consisted of blood. This sequence joins TRBV5-1 and TRBJ2-5, with D tentatively TRBD2 (6 bases). This CDR3 is CASSFRRGSMETQYF. CDR3 nucleotides: TGCGCCAGCAGCTTTAGGCGGGGAAGTATGGAGACCCAGTACTTC.